The clone carrying this T cell receptor beta chain was seen only a few times. CDR1 and CDR2 from the germline V gene are MDHEN and SYDVKM. V was clipped by 5 bases and J by 1 base; unmatched bases: 15. CDR3 length equals 18 residues. The PCR ran on 60 Vbeta and 13 Jbeta primers. TCRdb's table, derived via immunoSEQ multiplex PCR, lists solely in-frame clones and lacks some. Of some 110,000 clones in the sample, 74% are singletons; the top ten hold roughly 12%. The data are from a study of cytomegalovirus exposure and HLA in healthy donors. This sequence originates from a woman between 45 and 65 years old in good health and CMV-seropositive. V usage is TRBV28 and J usage is TRBJ2-7; TRBD1 aligns across 9 bases. Sequencing was performed on PBMCs. The CDR3 loop reads CASSTIVLGQGRSYEQYF. The CDR3 nucleotides read TGTGCCAGCAGTACAATAGTTCTCGGACAGGGGCGTTCCTACGAGCAGTACTTC.